This is a list of T cell receptor beta chains from one sample in a study of naive CD8 T cells in extremely preterm neonates. The assay was immunoSEQ multiplex PCR, and TCRdb's table has in-frame clones only and misses some. The sample has more than 20,000 clones, approximately 88% seen once. Material for sequencing was naive CD8+ T cells from cord blood. The origin of the receptors is a boy who was born preterm. The CDR3 runs from the conserved cysteine through the conserved F or W. A D gene is named only where the DNA matches it firmly. The listing skips clone size in some rows; elsewhere it reads once, few, many or a size class.

cdr3_nt	cdr3_aa	j_call	v_call	d_call	clone_size
TGTGCCAGCAGCTTGGACACAGATACGCAGTATTTT	CASSLDTDTQYF	TRBJ2-3	TRBV7-6	NA	NA
TGTGCCAGCAGTGGACTCTCCTACGAGCAGTACTTC	CASSGLSYEQYF	TRBJ2-7	TRBV25-1	NA	NA
TGCGCCAGCAGCTACCAATCGACAGGGGATGGCTACACCTTC	CASSYQSTGDGYTF	TRBJ1-2	TRBV5-1	TRBD1	NA
TGTGCCAGCAGCGTAGAGGGAACCTACGAGCAGTACTTC	CASSVEGTYEQYF	TRBJ2-7	TRBV9	NA	NA
TGTGCCAGCAGTTTATGGGACAGGGGGCACGAGCAGTACTTC	CASSLWDRGHEQYF	TRBJ2-7	TRBV7-2	TRBD1	NA
TGTGCCAGCTCACCACGGACTAGCGGGGGGGCCACAGATACGCAGTATTTT	CASSPRTSGGATDTQYF	TRBJ2-3	TRBV18	TRBD2	NA
TGTGCCACCAGCAGAGGGACAACTAATGAAAAACTGTTTTTT	CATSRGTTNEKLFF	TRBJ1-4	TRBV15	NA	NA
TGCGCCAGCAGCCAAGTATTTGGACTAGCGGGGGAGACCCAGTACTTC	CASSQVFGLAGETQYF	TRBJ2-5	TRBV4-3	TRBD2	NA
TGCGCCAGCAGCCAAGACTCCTACGAGCAGTACTTC	CASSQDSYEQYF	TRBJ2-7	TRBV4-3	NA	NA
TGTGCCAGCAGCGTCCTGACTGACACAGATACGCAGTATTTT	CASSVLTDTDTQYF	TRBJ2-3	TRBV9	NA	NA
TGCGCCAGCAGCCAAGAAGGCAGGGCCATGAACACTGAAGCTTTCTTT	CASSQEGRAMNTEAFF	TRBJ1-1	TRBV4-1	NA	NA
TGTGCCAGCAGCTACCGAAATTCACCCCTCCACTTT	CASSYRNSPLHF	TRBJ1-6	TRBV6-5	NA	NA
TGCGCCAGCAGCTTGGCGGGGGGCACAGATACGCAGTATTTT	CASSLAGGTDTQYF	TRBJ2-3	TRBV5-1	NA	few
TGTGCCAGCAGCCCGGGACAGGGGACCCAGCCCCAGCATTTT	CASSPGQGTQPQHF	TRBJ1-5	TRBV9	TRBD1	NA
TGTGCCATCAGCGGGACAGGGGGCCACACTGAAGCTTTCTTT	CAISGTGGHTEAFF	TRBJ1-1	TRBV10-3	TRBD1	NA
TGTGCCAGCAGCGCATTTGCAACTAATGAAAAACTGTTTTTT	CASSAFATNEKLFF	TRBJ1-4	TRBV9	NA	NA
TGCAGTGCTAGAGACAACAATGAGCAGTTCTTC	CSARDNNEQFF	TRBJ2-1	TRBV20-1	NA	NA
TGCAGCGTTGGGGGAACAGGCCTTAACTACGAGCAGTACTTC	CSVGGTGLNYEQYF	TRBJ2-7	TRBV29-1	NA	NA
TGTGCCAGCAGCTTTAGTAACAACAATGAGCAGTTCTTC	CASSFSNNNEQFF	TRBJ2-1	TRBV5-6	NA	NA
TGCGCCAGCAGCTTGGCAGGGTACTCCTACGAGCAGTACTTC	CASSLAGYSYEQYF	TRBJ2-7	TRBV5-1	NA	NA
TGCGCCAGCAGCCAAGGGGGGGGGATCAATCAGCCCCAGCATTTT	CASSQGGGINQPQHF	TRBJ1-5	TRBV4-1	NA	NA
TGCGCCAGCAGTGAGGGCACTGAAGCTTTCTTT	CASSEGTEAFF	TRBJ1-1	TRBV10-2	NA	NA
TGTGCCAGCAGTGAAGGGGCAATTTCCTACAATGAGCAGTTCTTC	CASSEGAISYNEQFF	TRBJ2-1	TRBV2	NA	NA
TGTGCCAGCAGTTATTCCTACGAGCAGTACTTC	CASSYSYEQYF	TRBJ2-7	TRBV5-6	NA	NA
TGTGCCAGCAGCTCATCGGACGGTACCCAAGAGACCCAGTACTTC	CASSSSDGTQETQYF	TRBJ2-5	TRBV13	NA	NA
TGTGCCAGCAGTTTCACGAACACCGGGGAGCTGTTTTTT	CASSFTNTGELFF	TRBJ2-2	TRBV27	NA	NA
TGTGCCAGCAGTTACGTAACGGACGGCACCGGGGAGCTGTTTTTT	CASSYVTDGTGELFF	TRBJ2-2	TRBV6-5	NA	NA